This T cell receptor beta chain appears in the sequencing data of a study of shared clonotypes between healthy human individuals. On the study more broadly: Per donor, three plates held CD4 naive cells, three held CD4 memory, two held CD8 naive and one held CD8 memory.

The repertoire was sequenced with immunoSEQ multiplex PCR; TCRdb's copy has only in-frame clones and lacks some. The sample records approximately 1.9 million clones, roughly 95% being singletons. Germline assignment: CDR1 MNHEY and CDR2 SMNVEV (reference sequence). CDR3 length: 15 residues. V shed 5 bases and J shed 4 bases, with 17 bases lying between them. This clone has a single count. Naive CD8 cells lacked CD45RO, underwent positive selection for CCR7 and left out terminally differentiated effector memory CD45RA+ cells. This clonotype was obtained from a man aged 18 to 29 in good health. Some clones in this sample may be carry-over from other donors' samples. Sequenced: naive CD8+ T cells from PBMCs. This sequence joins TRBV27 and TRBJ2-5; D is ambiguous. The CDR3 nucleotides are TGTGCCAGCAGTCCCCAACTAACCCTGCGAGAGACCCAGTACTTC. Protein: CASSPQLTLRETQYF.